This TCR beta chain was documented in a study of breast tumors, draining lymph nodes, adjacent tissues. Study-level points and caveats: The lymph node origin of tumor T cells was framed as consistent with a hypothesis, not demonstrated. Compared with basal-like, luminal-like tumors shared significantly more repertoire with nontumor tissue. Compared with lymph nodes, tumors were less diverse; compared with nontumor tissue, more.

Axillary draining lymph nodes of breast cancer patients supplied the node samples. V lost 3 bases and J lost 4, with 15 bases in between. The CDR3 loop spans 15 amino acids. Germline assignment: CDR1 SEHNR and CDR2 FQNEAQ (reference sequence). TCRdb re-derived calls from the multiplex PCR reads in MiXCR, one entry per CDR3 protein. Among approximately 190,000 distinct CDR3 sequences listed, 31% were seen once. This clonotype was seen at least ten times. The antigen is unknown. The source is a female donor with breast cancer. Some clones in this sample may be carry-over from other donors' samples. Material for sequencing was axillary lymph node tissue. This chain links TRBV7-9 with TRBJ2-5; perhaps TRBD2 as D (5 bases). DNA for the CDR3: TGTGCCAGCAGCTTTTTGGGAGCTGGGAGAGAGACCCAGTACTTC. Amino acid sequence: CASSFLGAGRETQYF.